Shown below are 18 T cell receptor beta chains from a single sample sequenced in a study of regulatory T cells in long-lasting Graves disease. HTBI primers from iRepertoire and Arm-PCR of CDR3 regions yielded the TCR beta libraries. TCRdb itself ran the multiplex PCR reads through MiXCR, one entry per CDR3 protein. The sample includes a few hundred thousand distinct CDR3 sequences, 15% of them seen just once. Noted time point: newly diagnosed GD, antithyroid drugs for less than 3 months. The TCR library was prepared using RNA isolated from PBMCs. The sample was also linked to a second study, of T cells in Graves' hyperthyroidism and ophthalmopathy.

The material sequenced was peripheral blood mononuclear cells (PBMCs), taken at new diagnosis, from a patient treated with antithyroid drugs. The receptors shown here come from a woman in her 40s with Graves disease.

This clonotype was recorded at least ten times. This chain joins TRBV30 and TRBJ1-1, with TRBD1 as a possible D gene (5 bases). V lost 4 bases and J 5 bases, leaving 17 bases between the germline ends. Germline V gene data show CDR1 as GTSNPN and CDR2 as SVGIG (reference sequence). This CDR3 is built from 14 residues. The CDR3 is CAWILRGKGTEAFF. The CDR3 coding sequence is TGTGCCTGGATATTACGGGGGAAGGGGACTGAAGCTTTCTTT.

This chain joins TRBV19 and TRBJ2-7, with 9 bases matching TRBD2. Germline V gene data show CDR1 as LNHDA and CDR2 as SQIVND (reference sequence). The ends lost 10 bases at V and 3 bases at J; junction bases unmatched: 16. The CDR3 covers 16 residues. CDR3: CATNRASGTTVYEQYF. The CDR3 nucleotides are TGTGCCACCAATCGGGCTAGCGGGACCACGGTCTACGAGCAGTACTTC.

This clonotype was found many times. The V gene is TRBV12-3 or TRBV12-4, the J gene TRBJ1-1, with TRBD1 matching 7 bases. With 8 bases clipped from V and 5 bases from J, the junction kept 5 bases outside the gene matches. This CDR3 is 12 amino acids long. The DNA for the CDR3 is TGTGCCAGCGCAGCGGGACAGACTGAAGCTTTCTTT. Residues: CASAAGQTEAFF.

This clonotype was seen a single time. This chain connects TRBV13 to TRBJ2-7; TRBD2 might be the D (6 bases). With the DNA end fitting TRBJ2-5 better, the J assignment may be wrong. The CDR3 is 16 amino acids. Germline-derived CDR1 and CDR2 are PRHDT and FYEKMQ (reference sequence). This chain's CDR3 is CASSSNPGGAVETQYF. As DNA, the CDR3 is TGTGCCAGCAGCTCAAACCCCGGAGGGGCTGTAGAGACCCAGTACTTC.

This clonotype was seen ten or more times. The CDR3 protein is CASSPGLSEGETQYF. CDR3 nucleotides: TGTGCCAGCAGCCCGGGACTGTCAGAGGGAGAGACCCAGTACTTC. The V and J genes are TRBV7-2 and TRBJ2-5, with D possibly matching TRBD2 (6 bases). Germline values: CDR1 SGHTA, CDR2 FQGNSA. V was cut by 5 bases and J by 4 bases, with 17 bases left in between. The CDR3 is made up of 15 amino acids.

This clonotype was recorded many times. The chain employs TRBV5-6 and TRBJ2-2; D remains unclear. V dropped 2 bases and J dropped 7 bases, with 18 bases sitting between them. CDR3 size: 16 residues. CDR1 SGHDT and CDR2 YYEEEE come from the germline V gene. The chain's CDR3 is CASSFSGLHSGGELFF. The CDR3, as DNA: TGTGCCAGCAGCTTTTCGGGTTTGCACTCGGGCGGGGAGCTGTTTTTT.

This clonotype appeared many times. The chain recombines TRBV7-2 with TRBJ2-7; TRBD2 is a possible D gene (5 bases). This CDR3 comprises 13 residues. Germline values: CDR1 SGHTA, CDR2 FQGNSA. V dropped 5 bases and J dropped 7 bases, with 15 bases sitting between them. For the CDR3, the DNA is TGTGCCAGCAGCCCCGGGGTCTCTGGGGAGCAGTACTTC. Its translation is CASSPGVSGEQYF.

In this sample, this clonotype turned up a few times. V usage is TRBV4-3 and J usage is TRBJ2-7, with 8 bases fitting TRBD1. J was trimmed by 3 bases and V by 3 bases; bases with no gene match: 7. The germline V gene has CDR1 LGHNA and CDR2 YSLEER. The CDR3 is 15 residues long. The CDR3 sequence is CASSHSTGVGYEQYF. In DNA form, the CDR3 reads TGCGCCAGCAGCCACTCGACAGGGGTTGGCTACGAGCAGTACTTC.

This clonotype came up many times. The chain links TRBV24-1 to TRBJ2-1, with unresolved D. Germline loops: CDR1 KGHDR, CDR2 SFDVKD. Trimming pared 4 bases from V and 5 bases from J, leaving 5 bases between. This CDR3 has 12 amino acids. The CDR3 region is CATSDFNNEQFF. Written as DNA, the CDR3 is TGTGCCACCAGTGACTTCAACAATGAGCAGTTCTTC.

Written as DNA, the CDR3 is TGTGCCAGCAGTTACTCCAAGTTTCCGAACACTGAAGCTTTCTTT. Amino acids: CASSYSKFPNTEAFF. The gene calls are TRBV6-5 and TRBJ1-1, with D hard to call. The V gene's germline CDR1 is MNHEY and CDR2 SVGAGI. This CDR3 contains 15 residues. The V and J ends lost 0 bases and 1 base respectively, with 9 bases between them.

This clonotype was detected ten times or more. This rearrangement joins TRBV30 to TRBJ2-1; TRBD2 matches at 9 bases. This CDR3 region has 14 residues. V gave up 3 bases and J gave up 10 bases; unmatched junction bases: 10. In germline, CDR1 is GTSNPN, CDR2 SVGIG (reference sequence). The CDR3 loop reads CAWSTLAGRGEQFF. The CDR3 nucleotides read TGTGCCTGGAGCACTCTAGCGGGACGTGGCGAGCAGTTCTTC.

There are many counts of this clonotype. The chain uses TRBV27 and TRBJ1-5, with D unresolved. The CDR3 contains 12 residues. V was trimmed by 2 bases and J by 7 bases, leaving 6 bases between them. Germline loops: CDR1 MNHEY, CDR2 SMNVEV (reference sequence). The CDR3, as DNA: TGTGCCAGCAGTTTAAACGGGCAGCCCCAGCATTTT. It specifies CASSLNGQPQHF.

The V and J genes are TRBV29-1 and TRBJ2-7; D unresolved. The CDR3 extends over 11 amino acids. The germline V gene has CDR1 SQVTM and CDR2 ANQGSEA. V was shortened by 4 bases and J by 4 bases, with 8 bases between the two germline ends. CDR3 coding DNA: TGCAGCGTTGTTTCGATGTACGAGCAGTACTTC. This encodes CSVVSMYEQYF.

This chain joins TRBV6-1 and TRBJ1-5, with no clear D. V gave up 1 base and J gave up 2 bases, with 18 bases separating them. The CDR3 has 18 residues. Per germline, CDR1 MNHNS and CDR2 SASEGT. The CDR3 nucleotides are TGTGCCAGCAGTGAAGATACACCCCGAGTTAATGGCAATCAGCCCCAGCATTTT. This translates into CASSEDTPRVNGNQPQHF.

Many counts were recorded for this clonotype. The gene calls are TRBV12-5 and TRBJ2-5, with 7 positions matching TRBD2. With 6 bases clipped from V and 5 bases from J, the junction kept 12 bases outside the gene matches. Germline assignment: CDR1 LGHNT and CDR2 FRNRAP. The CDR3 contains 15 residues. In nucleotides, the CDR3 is TGTGCTAGTGGGGCTGGGGGGACTATAAAGGAGACCCAGTACTTC. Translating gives CASGAGGTIKETQYF.

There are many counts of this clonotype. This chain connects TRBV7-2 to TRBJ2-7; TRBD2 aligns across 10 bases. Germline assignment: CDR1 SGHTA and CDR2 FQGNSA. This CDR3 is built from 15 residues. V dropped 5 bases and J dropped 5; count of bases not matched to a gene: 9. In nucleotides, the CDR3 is TGTGCCAGCAGCCAGGCCTCTCTAGCGGGGGACGAGCAGTACTTC. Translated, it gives CASSQASLAGDEQYF.

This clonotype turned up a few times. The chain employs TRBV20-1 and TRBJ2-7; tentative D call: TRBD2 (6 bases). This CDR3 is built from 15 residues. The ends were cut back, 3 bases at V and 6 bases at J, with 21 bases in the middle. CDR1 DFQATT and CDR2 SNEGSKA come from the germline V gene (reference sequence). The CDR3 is CSAREVASGWGEQYF. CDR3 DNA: TGCAGTGCTAGGGAAGTAGCGAGCGGGTGGGGCGAGCAGTACTTC.

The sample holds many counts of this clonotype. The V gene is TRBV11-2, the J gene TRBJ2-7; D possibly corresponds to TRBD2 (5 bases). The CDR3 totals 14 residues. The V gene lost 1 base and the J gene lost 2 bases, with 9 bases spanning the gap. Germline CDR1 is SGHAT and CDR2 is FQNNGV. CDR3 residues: CASSLGSGTYEQYF. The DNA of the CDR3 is TGTGCCAGCAGCTTAGGCTCCGGGACCTACGAGCAGTACTTC.